This is a list of T cell receptor beta chains from one sample in a study of post-analysis software for immune sequencing data. TCRdb called the PCR reads again in MiXCR, with one record for every CDR3 protein. The table has 450,000 to 700,000 distinct CDR3 sequences, roughly two fifths seen once. Sequenced: blood. These receptor sequences come from a girl under 18 with multiple sclerosis. The CDR3 runs from the conserved cysteine through the conserved F or W. Fields, in order: D gene, V gene, J gene, CDR3 protein. A D gene is named only where the DNA matches it firmly.

>-|TRBV12-3/TRBV12-4|TRBJ2-3
CASSYSGWDTQYF
>-|TRBV19|TRBJ2-3
CASAGTAVDTQYF
>-|TRBV12-3/TRBV12-4|TRBJ2-5
CASSLLGSPHRTQYF
>-|TRBV7-3|TRBJ2-4
CASIKRGTPVAKNIQYF
>-|TRBV5-1|TRBJ1-2
CASSWSPAEAGYTF
>TRBD2|TRBV20-1|TRBJ2-3
CSASLAGTGTDTQYF
>-|TRBV29-1|TRBJ1-2
CSVQTTGNYGYTF
>-|TRBV5-1|TRBJ1-2
CASSGGRTALGGYTF
>-|TRBV12-3/TRBV12-4|TRBJ1-2
CASTSQGKNYGYTF
>-|TRBV29-1|TRBJ1-1
CSGRHIGDTEAFF
>-|TRBV7-9|TRBJ1-2
CASSPPGNYGYTF
>-|TRBV27|TRBJ1-1
CASSPELLPNTEAFF
>-|TRBV18|TRBJ1-1
CASSPAPGTEAFF
>TRBD2|TRBV7-9|TRBJ2-1
CASSRVAGGPYEQFF
>TRBD1|TRBV12-3/TRBV12-4|TRBJ1-4
CASSDRGVGEKLFF